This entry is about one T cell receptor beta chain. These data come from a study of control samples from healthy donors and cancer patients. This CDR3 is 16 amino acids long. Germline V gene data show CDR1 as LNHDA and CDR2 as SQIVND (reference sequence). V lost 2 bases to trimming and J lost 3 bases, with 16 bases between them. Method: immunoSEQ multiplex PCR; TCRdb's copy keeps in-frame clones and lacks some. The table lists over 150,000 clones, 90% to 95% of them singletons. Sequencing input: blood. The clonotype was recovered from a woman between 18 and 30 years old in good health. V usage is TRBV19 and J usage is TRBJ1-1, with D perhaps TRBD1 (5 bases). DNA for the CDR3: TGTGCCAGTAGTATACAGGGCGGCGACGGGTACACTGAAGCTTTCTTT. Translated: CASSIQGGDGYTEAFF.